The present entry profiles one T cell receptor beta chain with its context. Its antigen remains unidentified. According to the study, TCR beta libraries were built with iRepertoire HTBI primers and CDR3-region Arm-PCR. TCRdb reprocessed the multiplex PCR reads with MiXCR, giving one entry per CDR3 protein. Among hundreds of thousands of distinct CDR3 sequences listed, about 20% were seen once. The data stem from a study of regulatory T cells in long-lasting Graves disease. Study-wide results and limits: Persistent patients shared more public clonotypes (approximately 2,700) than newly diagnosed patients (under 1,000). Newly diagnosed patients had higher TCR diversity than persistent Graves' patients did. TRBV28, TRBJ1-2 and TRBJ2-5 were segments that persistent disease favored.

CDR1 and CDR2 (germline): SNHLY, FYNNEI. This CDR3 comprises 15 residues. Trimming took 2 bases from V and 12 from J, leaving 20 bases between them. Time point here: persistent/refractory GD, antithyroid drugs over 5 years with positive TRAb. PBMC-derived RNA was used for the TCR library. A peripheral blood sample, roughly 8.5 milliliters in volume, was drawn into EDTA tubes. The sample consisted of peripheral blood mononuclear cells (PBMCs), taken when the disease was refractory, from a patient treated with antithyroid drugs. This TCR was sampled from a female donor with Graves disease. The rearrangement uses TRBV2 and TRBJ1-5, with D possibly being TRBD1 (5 bases). CDR3: CASSESYRPTLYQHF. The CDR3 nucleotides read TGTGCCAGCAGTGAAAGCTACAGGCCCACATTATACCAGCATTTT.